This TCR beta chain derives from a study of T cells in Graves' hyperthyroidism and ophthalmopathy. Germline CDR1 and CDR2: DFQATT and SNEGSKA (reference sequence). V was trimmed by 1 base and J by 2 bases, leaving 24 bases between them. There are 19 residues in the CDR3. From 10 ml of fresh peripheral blood, PBMCs were isolated. Amplification of TCR beta CDR3 regions was performed using RNA transcripts as template. First-round RT-PCR of the TCR CDR3 relied on the HTBI primer set. Each CDR3 protein is one row after TCRdb ran MiXCR on the multiplex PCR reads. The sample contains about 610,000 distinct CDR3 sequences, roughly 16% of which appear only once.

This rearrangement joins TRBV20-1 to TRBJ1-3, with D maybe TRBD1 (5 bases). The sample taken for sequencing was blood. This clonotype was sampled from a woman between 40 and 55 years old with Graves' ophthalmopathy. This CDR3 is CSARARGSALAPPGNTIYF. In nucleotides, the CDR3 is TGCAGTGCTAGAGCCCGGGGGAGTGCCCTAGCCCCCCCTGGAAACACCATATATTTT.